This T cell receptor beta chain came from a study of response to subunit inactivated influenza vaccine (dated by TCRdb to between 2017 and 2018). At the level of the whole study: To follow how T cells responded to a trivalent subunit inactivated influenza vaccine, the researchers relied on deep quantitative profiling of the T cell receptor repertoire.

A distance of 8 bases separates the germline ends of V and J, which lose 2 bases and 5 bases respectively. According to the germline V gene (reference sequence), CDR1 reads MNHNY and CDR2 reads SVGAGI. From the cysteine up to the phenylalanine, the CDR3 has a length of 13 residues. Only CDR3 DNA remains: 39 bases, in frame from the first base. General conclusions and limits of the study: The authors proposed that each seasonal influenza vaccination may bring in only a limited number of new T cells.

Library construction relied on RT-PCR. The reads were generated on an Illumina HiSeq 2500. The public reads were quality trimmed at Q25 with fastp and then assembled into clones with MiXCR by TCRdb, keeping productive beta chains. Under each unique CDR3 protein, matching rows form one entry showing the most common genes and DNA. This sample is represented by about 700,000 distinct CDR3 sequences; about 14% of them were singletons. The ten largest clones take up about 7.6% of the sample. Details on this clonotype: Which antigen it targets is not known. Per-base quality was not reported, and no clone a single base away is much larger than it.

In this chain, TRBV6-6 is recombined with TRBJ2-3; too little of a D gene remains to name it. This receptor was obtained from a man aged 50 or older who received an inactivated influenza vaccine. Donor details come from another sample of the same person, matched by shared clones. Material: PBMCs from blood, obtained roughly 15 days before vaccination. The nucleotide sequence is TGTGCCAGCAGTTACCAGTCTGGAGATACGCAGTATTTT. This codes for CASSYQSGDTQYF.